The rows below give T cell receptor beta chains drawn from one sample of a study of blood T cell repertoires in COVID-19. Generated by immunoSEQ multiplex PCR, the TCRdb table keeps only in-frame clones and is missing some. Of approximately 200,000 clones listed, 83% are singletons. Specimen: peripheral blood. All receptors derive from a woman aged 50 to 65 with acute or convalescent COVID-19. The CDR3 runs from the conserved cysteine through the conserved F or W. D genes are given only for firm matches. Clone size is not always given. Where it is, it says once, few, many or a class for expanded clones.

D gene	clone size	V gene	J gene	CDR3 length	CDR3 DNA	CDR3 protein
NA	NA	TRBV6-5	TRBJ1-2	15	TGTGCCAGCAGAGGGGAGGGGAACGAAGACTATGGCTACACCTTC	CASRGEGNEDYGYTF
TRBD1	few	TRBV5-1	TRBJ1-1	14	TGCGCCACCAGACAGGGAGGGCTGAACACTGAAGCTTTCTTT	CATRQGGLNTEAFF
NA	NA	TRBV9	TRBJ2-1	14	TGTGCCAGCAGCGTAGCTCTTGCGGGTGCCGAGCAGTTCTTC	CASSVALAGAEQFF
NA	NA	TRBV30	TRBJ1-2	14	TGTGCCTGGAGTTGGAGGCAAGCAAACTATGGCTACACCTTC	CAWSWRQANYGYTF
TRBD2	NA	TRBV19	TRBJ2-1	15	TGTGCCAGTAGTACTCTAGCGGGCTCCTACAATGAGCAGTTCTTC	CASSTLAGSYNEQFF
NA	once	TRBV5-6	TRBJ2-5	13	TGTGCCAGCAGCATAGGGGGTCTGGAGACCCAGTACTTC	CASSIGGLETQYF
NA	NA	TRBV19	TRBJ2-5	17	TGTGCCAGTAGAAAACCCCTCGGACTGCTATTCCTAGAGGCCCAGTACTTC	CASRKPLGLLFLEAQYF
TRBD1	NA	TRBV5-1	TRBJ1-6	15	TGCGCCAGCAACCGTGAAGGGACAGGCAATTCACCCCTCCACTTT	CASNREGTGNSPLHF
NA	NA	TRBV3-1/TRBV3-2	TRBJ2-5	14	TGTGCCAGCAGCCAAGATGGCCCGGGGGAGACCCAGTACTTC	CASSQDGPGETQYF
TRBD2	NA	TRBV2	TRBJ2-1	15	TGTGCCAGCAGGAGACTAGCGGGCTCCTACAATGAGCAGTTCTTC	CASRRLAGSYNEQFF
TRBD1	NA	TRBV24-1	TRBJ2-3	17	TGTGCCACCAGTGACCCAAGGACAGGGAAAGAGGTAGATACGCAGTATTTT	CATSDPRTGKEVDTQYF
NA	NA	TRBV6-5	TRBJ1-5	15	TGTGCCAGCAGCGCAATAGGGGGTGGGAATCAGCCCCAGCATTTT	CASSAIGGGNQPQHF
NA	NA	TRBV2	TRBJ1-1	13	TGTGCCAGCAGTCTCAAACAGGGTGGGCGGGCTTTCTTT	CASSLKQGGRAFF
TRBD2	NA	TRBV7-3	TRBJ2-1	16	TGTGCCAGCAGCTCGCAACTAGCGGGGGGGCTCGGTGAGCAGTTCTTC	CASSSQLAGGLGEQFF
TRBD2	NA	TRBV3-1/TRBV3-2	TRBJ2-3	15	TGTGCCAGCAGCCAGAGGCTAGCGGGCACAGATACGCAGTATTTT	CASSQRLAGTDTQYF
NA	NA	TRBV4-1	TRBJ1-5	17	TGCGCCAGCAGCCATCCGTCCCCGGCAGGGGCTAATCAGCCCCAGCATTTT	CASSHPSPAGANQPQHF
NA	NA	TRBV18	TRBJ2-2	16	TGTGCCAGCTCACCCCTCGAGGGGAGGCCGACCGGGGAGCTGTTTTTT	CASSPLEGRPTGELFF
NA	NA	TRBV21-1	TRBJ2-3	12	TGTGCCAGCCCTCCGGGTGCAGATACGCAGTATTTT	CASPPGADTQYF
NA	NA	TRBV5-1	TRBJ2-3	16	TGCGCCAGCAGCCTAGGGGCGGGGGCGGGCACAGATACGCAGTATTTT	CASSLGAGAGTDTQYF
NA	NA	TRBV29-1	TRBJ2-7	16	TGCAGCGTTGAAGCAGGGGTCGGCCGGAGAGGCTACGAGCAGTACTTC	CSVEAGVGRRGYEQYF
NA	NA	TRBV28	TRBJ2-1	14	TGTGCCAGCGTAACTAGCTCTTTGAGGAATGAGCAGTTCTTC	CASVTSSLRNEQFF
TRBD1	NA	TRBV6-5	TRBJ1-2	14	TGTGCCAGCAGTTACTCGGGACAGGGGGCTGGCTACACCTTC	CASSYSGQGAGYTF
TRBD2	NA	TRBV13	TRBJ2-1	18	TGTGCCAGCAGCTTATCCTCAAAAACTAGCGGGGGGTACAATGAGCAGTTCTTC	CASSLSSKTSGGYNEQFF
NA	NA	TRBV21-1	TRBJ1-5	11	TGTGCCCGGCCAGGTAATCAGCCCCAGCATTTT	CARPGNQPQHF
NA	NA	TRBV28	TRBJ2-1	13	TGTGCCAGCAGGACCTCTGGACAGAATGAGCAGTTCTTC	CASRTSGQNEQFF
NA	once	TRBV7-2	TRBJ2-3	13	TGTGCCAGCAGCCGGGGGTGGTTAGATACGCAGTATTTT	CASSRGWLDTQYF
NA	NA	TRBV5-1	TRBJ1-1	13	TGCGCCAGCAGCTTGGACAGGGCCACTGAAGCTTTCTTT	CASSLDRATEAFF
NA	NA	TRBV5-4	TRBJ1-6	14	TGTGCCAGCAGACCGGGACTTCACAATTCACCCCTCCACTTT	CASRPGLHNSPLHF
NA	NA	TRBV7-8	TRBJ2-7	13	TGTGCCAGCAGCCGGGACCTAAGGAGGGAGCAGTACTTC	CASSRDLRREQYF
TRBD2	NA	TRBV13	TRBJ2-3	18	TGTGCCAGCAGCTTGGAGGGAGGACTAGCGAAAAGCACAGATACGCAGTATTTT	CASSLEGGLAKSTDTQYF
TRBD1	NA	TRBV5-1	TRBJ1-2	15	TGCGCCAGCAGCTTGGAAATTAGGACAGGGGATGGCTACACCTTC	CASSLEIRTGDGYTF
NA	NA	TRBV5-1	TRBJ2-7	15	TGCGCCAGCAGCCCTACCGGGGCCAGGGGGGTGGTGCAGTACTTC	CASSPTGARGVVQYF
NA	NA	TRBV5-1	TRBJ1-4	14	TGCGCCAGTAAACGAGAGGATAATAATGAAAAACTGTTTTTT	CASKREDNNEKLFF
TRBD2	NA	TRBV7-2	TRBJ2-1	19	TGTGCCAGCAGCCCGGGACTAGCGGGAGGCCCGAGCTCCTACAATGAGCAGTTCTTC	CASSPGLAGGPSSYNEQFF
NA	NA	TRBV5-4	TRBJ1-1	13	TGTGCCAGCGGTTCAACAAGGAACACTGAAGCTTTCTTT	CASGSTRNTEAFF
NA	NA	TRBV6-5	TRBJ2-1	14	TGTGCCAGCAGGTTGGGGGGGGGCACATTAGAGCAGTTCTTC	CASRLGGGTLEQFF
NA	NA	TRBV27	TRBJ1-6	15	TGTGCCAGCAGTTTATCGGGCAGGGTTAATTCACCCCTCCACTTT	CASSLSGRVNSPLHF
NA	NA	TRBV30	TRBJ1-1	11	TGTGCCTGGAGTCATAACACTGAAGCTTTCTTT	CAWSHNTEAFF
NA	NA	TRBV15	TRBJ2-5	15	TGTGCCACCAGCAGAGATAGGACGGGGCAAGAGACCCAGTACTTC	CATSRDRTGQETQYF
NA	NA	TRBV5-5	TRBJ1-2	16	TGTGCCAGCACATCTTCCCCCAGTGCCTCTAACTATGGCTACACCTTC	CASTSSPSASNYGYTF
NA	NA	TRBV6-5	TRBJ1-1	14	TGTGCCAGCAGCCCCCTGAGACATAACACTGAAGCTTTCTTT	CASSPLRHNTEAFF
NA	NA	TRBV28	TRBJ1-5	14	TGTGCCAGCAGTCTACCAGGTAGCAATCAGCCCCAGCATTTT	CASSLPGSNQPQHF
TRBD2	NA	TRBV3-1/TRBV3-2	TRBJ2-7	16	TGTGCCAGCAGCGAAGGACTAGCGGGGGTTACCTACGAGCAGTACTTC	CASSEGLAGVTYEQYF
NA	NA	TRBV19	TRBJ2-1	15	TGTGCCAGTAGCCCTGACTCGAGCTCCTACAATGAGCAGTTCTTC	CASSPDSSSYNEQFF